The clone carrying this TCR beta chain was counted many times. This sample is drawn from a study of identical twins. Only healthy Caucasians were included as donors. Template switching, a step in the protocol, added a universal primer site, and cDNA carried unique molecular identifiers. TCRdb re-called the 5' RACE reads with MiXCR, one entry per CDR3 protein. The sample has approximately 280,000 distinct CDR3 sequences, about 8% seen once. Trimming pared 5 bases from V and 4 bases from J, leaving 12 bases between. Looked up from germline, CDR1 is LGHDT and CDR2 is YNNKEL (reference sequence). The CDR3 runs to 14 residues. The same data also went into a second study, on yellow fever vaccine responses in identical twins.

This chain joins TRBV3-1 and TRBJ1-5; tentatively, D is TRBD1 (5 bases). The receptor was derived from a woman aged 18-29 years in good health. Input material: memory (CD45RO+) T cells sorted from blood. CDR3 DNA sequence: TGTGCCAGCAGCTTCGGACACATTAATCAGCCCCAGCATTTT. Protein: CASSFGHINQPQHF.